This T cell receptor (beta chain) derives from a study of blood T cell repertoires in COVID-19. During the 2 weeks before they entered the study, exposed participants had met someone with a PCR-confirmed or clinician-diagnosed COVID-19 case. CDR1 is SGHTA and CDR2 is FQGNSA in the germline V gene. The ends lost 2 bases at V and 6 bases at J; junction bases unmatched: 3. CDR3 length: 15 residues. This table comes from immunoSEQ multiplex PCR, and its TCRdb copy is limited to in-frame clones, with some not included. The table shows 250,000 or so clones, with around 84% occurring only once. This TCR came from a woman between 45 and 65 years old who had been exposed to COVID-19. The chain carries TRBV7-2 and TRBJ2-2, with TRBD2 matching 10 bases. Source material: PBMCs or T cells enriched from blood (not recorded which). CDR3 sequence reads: CASSLLAGAPGELFF. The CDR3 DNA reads TGTGCCAGCAGCTTACTAGCGGGGGCCCCCGGGGAGCTGTTTTTT.